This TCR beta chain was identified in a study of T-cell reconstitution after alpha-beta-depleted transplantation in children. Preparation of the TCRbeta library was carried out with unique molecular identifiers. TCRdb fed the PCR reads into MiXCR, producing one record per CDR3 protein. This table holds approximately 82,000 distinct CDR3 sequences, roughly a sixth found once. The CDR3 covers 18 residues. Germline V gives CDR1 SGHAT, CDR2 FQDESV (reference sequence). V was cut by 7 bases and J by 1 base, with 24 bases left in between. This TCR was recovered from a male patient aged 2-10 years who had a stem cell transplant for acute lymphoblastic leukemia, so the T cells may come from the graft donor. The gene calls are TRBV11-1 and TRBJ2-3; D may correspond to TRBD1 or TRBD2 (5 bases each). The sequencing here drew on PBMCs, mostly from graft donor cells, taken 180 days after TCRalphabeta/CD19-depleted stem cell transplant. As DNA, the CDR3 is TGTGCCAGCATCCTAGATTGGGGGTTTGGAGGAGGCACAGATACGCAGTATTTT. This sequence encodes CASILDWGFGGGTDTQYF.